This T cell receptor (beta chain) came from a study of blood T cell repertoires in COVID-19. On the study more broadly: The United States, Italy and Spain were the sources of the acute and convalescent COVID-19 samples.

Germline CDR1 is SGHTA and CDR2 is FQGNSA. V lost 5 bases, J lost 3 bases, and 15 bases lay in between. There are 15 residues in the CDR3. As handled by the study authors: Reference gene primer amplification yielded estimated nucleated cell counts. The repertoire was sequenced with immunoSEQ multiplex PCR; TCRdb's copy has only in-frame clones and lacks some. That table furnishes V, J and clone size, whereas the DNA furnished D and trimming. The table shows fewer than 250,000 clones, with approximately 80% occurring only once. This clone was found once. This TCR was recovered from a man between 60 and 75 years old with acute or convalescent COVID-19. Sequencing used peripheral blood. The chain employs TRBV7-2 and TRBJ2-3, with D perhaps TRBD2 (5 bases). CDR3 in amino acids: CASSSGPTGTDTQYF. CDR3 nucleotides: TGTGCCAGCAGCAGCGGACCGACTGGGACAGATACGCAGTATTTT.